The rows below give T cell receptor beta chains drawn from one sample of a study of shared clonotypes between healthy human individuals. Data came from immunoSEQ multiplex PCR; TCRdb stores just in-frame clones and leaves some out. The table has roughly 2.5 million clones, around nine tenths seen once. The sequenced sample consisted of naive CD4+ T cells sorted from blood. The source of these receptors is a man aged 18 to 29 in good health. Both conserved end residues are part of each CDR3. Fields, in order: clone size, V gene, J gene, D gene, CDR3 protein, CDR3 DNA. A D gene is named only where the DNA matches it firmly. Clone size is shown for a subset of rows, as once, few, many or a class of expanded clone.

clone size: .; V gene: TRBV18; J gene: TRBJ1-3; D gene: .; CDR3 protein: CASSPARGREYTIYF; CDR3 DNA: TGTGCCAGCTCACCAGCCCGGGGGCGAGAATACACCATATATTTT
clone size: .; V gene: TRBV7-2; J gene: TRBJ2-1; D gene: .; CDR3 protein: CASSLIGGALGEQFF; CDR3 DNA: TGTGCCAGCAGCTTAATTGGGGGAGCTCTGGGTGAGCAGTTCTTC
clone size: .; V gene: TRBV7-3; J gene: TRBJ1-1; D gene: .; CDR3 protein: CASSAQQVGTEAFF; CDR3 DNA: TGTGCCAGCAGCGCTCAACAAGTAGGCACTGAAGCTTTCTTT
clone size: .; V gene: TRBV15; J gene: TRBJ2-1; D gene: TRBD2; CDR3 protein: CATSQRTSGVYNEQFF; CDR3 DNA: TGTGCCACCAGCCAGAGGACTAGCGGGGTCTACAATGAGCAGTTCTTC
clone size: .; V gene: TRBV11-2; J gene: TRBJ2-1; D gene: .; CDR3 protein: CASSLAGTVSWGEQFF; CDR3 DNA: TGTGCCAGCAGCTTAGCTGGGACCGTATCCTGGGGTGAGCAGTTCTTC
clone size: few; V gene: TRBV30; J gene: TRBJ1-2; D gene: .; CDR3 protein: CAWSQGNYGYTF; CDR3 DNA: TGTGCCTGGAGTCAGGGGAACTATGGCTACACCTTC
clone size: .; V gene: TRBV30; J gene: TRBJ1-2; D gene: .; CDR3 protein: CAWSVGAHQGYTF; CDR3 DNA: TGTGCCTGGAGTGTAGGGGCGCATCAAGGCTACACCTTC
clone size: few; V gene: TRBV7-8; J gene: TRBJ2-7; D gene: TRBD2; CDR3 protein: CASSSPGAGGSYEQYF; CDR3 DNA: TGTGCCAGCAGCTCCCCAGGGGCGGGGGGCTCCTACGAGCAGTACTTC
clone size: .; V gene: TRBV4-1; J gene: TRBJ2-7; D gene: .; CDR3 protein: CASSRDPPRVLPYEQYF; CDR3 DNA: TGCGCCAGCAGCCGCGATCCCCCCCGCGTACTACCATACGAGCAGTACTTC
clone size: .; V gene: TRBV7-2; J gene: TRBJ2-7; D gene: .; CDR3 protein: CASSLGNESYEQYF; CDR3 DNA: TGTGCCAGCAGCTTAGGGAACGAGTCCTACGAGCAGTACTTC
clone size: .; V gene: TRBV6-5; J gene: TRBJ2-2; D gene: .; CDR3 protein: CASWGYRTTGELFF; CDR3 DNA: TGTGCCAGCTGGGGGTACCGAACCACCGGGGAGCTGTTTTTT
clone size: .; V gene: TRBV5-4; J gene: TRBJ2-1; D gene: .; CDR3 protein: CASSPDLGGFSYNEQFF; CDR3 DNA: TGTGCCAGCAGCCCCGACTTAGGAGGATTCTCCTACAATGAGCAGTTCTTC
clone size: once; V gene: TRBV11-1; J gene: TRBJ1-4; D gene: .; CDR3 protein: CASSLEPGRLEKLFF; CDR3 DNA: TGTGCCAGCAGCTTAGAACCGGGTAGATTGGAAAAACTGTTTTTT
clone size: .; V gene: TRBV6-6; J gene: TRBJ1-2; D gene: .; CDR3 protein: CASRHAGSGYTF; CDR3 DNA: TGTGCCAGCAGACATGCAGGGTCTGGCTACACCTTC
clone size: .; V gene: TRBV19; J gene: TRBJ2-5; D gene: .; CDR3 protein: CASSMAPGPETQYF; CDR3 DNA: TGTGCCAGTAGTATGGCCCCAGGGCCGGAGACCCAGTACTTC
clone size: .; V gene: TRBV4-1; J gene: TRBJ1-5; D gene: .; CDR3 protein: CASSDTILGNLAQPQHF; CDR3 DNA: TGCGCCAGCAGCGACACTATACTGGGGAATCTGGCTCAGCCCCAGCATTTT
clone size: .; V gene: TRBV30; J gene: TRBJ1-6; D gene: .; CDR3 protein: CAWKARNSPLHF; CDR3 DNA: TGTGCCTGGAAGGCCAGGAATTCACCCCTCCACTTT
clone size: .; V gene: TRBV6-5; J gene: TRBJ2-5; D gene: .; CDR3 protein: CASRRGGGETQYF; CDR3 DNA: TGTGCCAGCAGGAGGGGGGGAGGAGAGACCCAGTACTTC
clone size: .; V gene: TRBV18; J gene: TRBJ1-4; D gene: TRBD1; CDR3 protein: CASSSDRGPNEKLFF; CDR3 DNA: TGTGCCAGCTCTTCGGACAGGGGGCCTAATGAAAAACTGTTTTTT
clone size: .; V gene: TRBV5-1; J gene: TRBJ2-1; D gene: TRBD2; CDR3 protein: CASSWGPGLAGALSGNEQFF; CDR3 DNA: TGCGCCAGCAGCTGGGGGCCTGGGCTAGCGGGAGCCCTTTCCGGGAATGAGCAGTTCTTC
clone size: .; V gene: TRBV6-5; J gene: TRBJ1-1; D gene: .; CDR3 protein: CASQRLTGKTEAFF; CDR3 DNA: TGTGCCAGCCAGAGACTTACAGGGAAGACTGAAGCTTTCTTT
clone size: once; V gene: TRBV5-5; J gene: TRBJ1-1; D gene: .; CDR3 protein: CASSFSGDTEAFF; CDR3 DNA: TGTGCCAGCAGCTTTTCGGGAGACACTGAAGCTTTCTTT
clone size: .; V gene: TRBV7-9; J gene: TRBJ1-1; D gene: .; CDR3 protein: CASSGNMGAFF; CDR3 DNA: TGTGCCAGCAGCGGAAATATGGGAGCTTTCTTT
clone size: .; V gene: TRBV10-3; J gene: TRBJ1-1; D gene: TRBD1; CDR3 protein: CAISESGGKSEAFF; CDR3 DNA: TGTGCCATCAGTGAGTCAGGGGGCAAGAGTGAAGCTTTCTTT
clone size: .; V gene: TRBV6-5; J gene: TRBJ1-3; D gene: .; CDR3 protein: CASSYRAFSGNTIYF; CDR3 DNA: TGTGCCAGCAGTTACAGGGCTTTCTCTGGAAACACCATATATTTT
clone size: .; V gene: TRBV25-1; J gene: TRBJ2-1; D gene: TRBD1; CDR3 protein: CASSSGTGTYNEQFF; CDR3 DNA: TGTGCCAGCAGTTCCGGGACAGGGACCTACAATGAGCAGTTCTTC
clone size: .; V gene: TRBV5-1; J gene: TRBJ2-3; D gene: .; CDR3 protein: CASSPGRGSTDTQYF; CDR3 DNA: TGCGCCAGCAGCCCCGGCCGGGGGAGCACAGATACGCAGTATTTT
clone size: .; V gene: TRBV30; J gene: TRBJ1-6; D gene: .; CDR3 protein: CAWNTGIKPLHF; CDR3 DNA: TGTGCCTGGAATACAGGGATTAAACCCCTCCACTTT
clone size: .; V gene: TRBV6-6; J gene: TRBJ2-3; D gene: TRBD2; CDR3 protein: CATFLAGGNTDTQYF; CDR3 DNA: TGTGCCACCTTTTTGGCGGGGGGCAACACAGATACGCAGTATTTT
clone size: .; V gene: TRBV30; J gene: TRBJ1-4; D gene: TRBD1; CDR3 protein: CAWSKGTGNEKLFF; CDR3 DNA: TGTGCCTGGAGTAAAGGGACAGGGAACGAAAAACTGTTTTTT
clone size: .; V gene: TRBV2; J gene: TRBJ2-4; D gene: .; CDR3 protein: CASSEGAGGKNIQYF; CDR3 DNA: TGTGCCAGCAGTGAAGGCGCGGGCGGGAAAAACATTCAGTACTTC
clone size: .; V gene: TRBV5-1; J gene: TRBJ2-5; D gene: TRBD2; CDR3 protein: CASSLGLAGGLETQYF; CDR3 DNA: TGCGCCAGCAGCCTAGGACTAGCGGGGGGGCTCGAGACCCAGTACTTC
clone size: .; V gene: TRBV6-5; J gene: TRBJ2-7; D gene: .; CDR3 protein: CASSYDWQTYEQYF; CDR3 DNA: TGTGCCAGCAGTTACGACTGGCAGACCTACGAGCAGTACTTC
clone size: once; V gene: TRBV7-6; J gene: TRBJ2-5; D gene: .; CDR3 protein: CASSTERGQEGLASGIQETQYF; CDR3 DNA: TGTGCCAGCAGCACCGAGAGGGGACAGGAAGGTTTAGCTAGCGGAATTCAAGAGACCCAGTACTTC
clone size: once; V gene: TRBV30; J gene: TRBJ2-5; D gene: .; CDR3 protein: CAWRGVQETQYF; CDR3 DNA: TGTGCCTGGAGGGGGGTCCAAGAGACCCAGTACTTC
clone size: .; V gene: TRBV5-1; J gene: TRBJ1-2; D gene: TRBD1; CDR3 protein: CASSVDRALSGYTF; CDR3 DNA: TGCGCCAGCAGCGTAGACAGGGCGTTGAGTGGCTACACCTTC
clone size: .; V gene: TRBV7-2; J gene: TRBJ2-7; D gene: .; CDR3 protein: CASSFETRTGQYF; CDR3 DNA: TGTGCCAGCAGCTTCGAGACTCGAACAGGGCAGTACTTC
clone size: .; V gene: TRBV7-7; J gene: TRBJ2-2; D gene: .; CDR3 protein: CASSRSETGELFF; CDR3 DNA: TGTGCTAGCAGCCGGAGTGAAACCGGGGAGCTGTTTTTT
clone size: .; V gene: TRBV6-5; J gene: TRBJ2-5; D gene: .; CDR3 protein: CASSYQRHQETQYF; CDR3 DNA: TGTGCCAGCAGTTACCAACGACACCAAGAGACCCAGTACTTC
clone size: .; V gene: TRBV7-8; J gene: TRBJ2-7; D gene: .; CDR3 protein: CASSTNRDAFSYEQYF; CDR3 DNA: TGTGCCAGCAGCACGAACCGGGACGCATTCTCCTACGAGCAGTACTTC
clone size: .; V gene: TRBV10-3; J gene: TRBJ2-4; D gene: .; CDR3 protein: CAISESSGFGDIKNIQYF; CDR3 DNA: TGTGCCATCAGTGAGTCATCAGGTTTCGGGGACATCAAAAACATTCAGTACTTC
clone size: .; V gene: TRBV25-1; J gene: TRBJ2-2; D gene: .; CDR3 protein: CASSEAKRNTGELFF; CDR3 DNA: TGTGCCAGCAGTGAAGCAAAAAGGAACACCGGGGAGCTGTTTTTT
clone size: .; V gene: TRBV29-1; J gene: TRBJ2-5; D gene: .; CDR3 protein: CSAQYQETQYF; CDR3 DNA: TGCAGCGCTCAGTACCAAGAGACCCAGTACTTC
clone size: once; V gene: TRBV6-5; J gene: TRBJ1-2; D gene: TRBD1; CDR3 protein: CASSYSWDSYGYTF; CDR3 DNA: TGTGCCAGCAGTTACTCGTGGGACAGCTATGGCTACACCTTC
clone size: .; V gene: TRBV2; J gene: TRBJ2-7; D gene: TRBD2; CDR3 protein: CASGGLAGRTPYEQYF; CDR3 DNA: TGTGCCAGCGGTGGACTAGCGGGGCGCACCCCCTACGAGCAGTACTTC
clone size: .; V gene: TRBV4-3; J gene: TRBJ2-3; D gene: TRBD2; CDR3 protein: CASSQGGLAGWHTQYF; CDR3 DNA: TGCGCCAGCAGCCAAGGGGGACTAGCGGGATGGCATACGCAGTATTTT
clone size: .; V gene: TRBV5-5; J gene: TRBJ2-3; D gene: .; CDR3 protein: CASSPSVRGSTDTQYF; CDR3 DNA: TGTGCCAGCAGCCCCTCAGTTCGGGGGAGCACAGATACGCAGTATTTT
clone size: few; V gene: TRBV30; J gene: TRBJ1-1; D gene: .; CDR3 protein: CAWSSGLRTEAFF; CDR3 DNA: TGTGCCTGGAGTTCGGGTTTGAGGACTGAAGCTTTCTTT
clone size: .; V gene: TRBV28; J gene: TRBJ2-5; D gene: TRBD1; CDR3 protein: CASRTGGVETQYF; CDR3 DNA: TGTGCCAGCAGAACAGGGGGCGTAGAGACCCAGTACTTC
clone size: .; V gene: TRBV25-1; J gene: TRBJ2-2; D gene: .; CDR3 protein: CASSEQGVAAGELFF; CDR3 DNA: TGTGCCAGCAGTGAACAAGGGGTAGCAGCCGGGGAGCTGTTTTTT
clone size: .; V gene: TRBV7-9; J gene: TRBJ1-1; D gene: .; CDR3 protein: CASSLALLTEAFF; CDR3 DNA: TGTGCCAGCAGCCTGGCGCTCCTCACTGAAGCTTTCTTT
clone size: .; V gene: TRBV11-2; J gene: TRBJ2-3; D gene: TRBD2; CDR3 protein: CASSLGLAGLDTQYF; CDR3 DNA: TGTGCCAGCAGCTTAGGCCTAGCGGGGTTAGATACGCAGTATTTT
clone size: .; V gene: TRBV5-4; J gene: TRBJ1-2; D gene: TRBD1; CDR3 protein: CASSLASGQGASGYTF; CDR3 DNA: TGTGCCAGCAGCTTGGCCTCGGGACAGGGGGCGAGTGGCTACACCTTC
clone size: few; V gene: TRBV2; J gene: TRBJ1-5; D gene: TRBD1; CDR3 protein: CASRFGTGESQPQHF; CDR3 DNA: TGTGCCAGCAGATTCGGGACAGGGGAGAGCCAGCCCCAGCATTTT